A selection of T cell receptor beta chains follows, all from one sample in a study of identical twins. TCRdb recomputed calls from the 5' RACE reads with MiXCR, one row per CDR3 protein. The sample comprises some 900,000 distinct CDR3 sequences, 10% to 15% of which are singletons, and around 1.5% rests with the top ten. This sample also appeared in a second study, on yellow fever vaccine responses in identical twins.

The specimen was PBMCs. The source is a woman between 18 and 29 years old in good health. CDR3s include the opening cysteine and the closing phenylalanine or tryptophan. The D gene is left open where the match is weak. Rows may omit the clone size; those that give it use once, few, many or a size class.

d_call j_call clone_size v_call cdr3_aa cdr3_nt
. TRBJ2-7 few TRBV28 CASSMWEAGRWYEQYF TGTGCCAGCAGTATGTGGGAGGCAGGGAGGTGGTACGAGCAGTACTTC
TRBD2 TRBJ2-1 . TRBV5-1 CASSLMGASGNNEQFF TGCGCCAGCAGCTTGATGGGTGCTAGCGGGAACAATGAGCAGTTCTTC
. TRBJ1-5 few TRBV3-1 CASSPAANQPQHF TGTGCCAGCAGCCCGGCCGCAAATCAGCCCCAGCATTTT
TRBD1 TRBJ1-2 many TRBV12-3/TRBV12-4 CASSSDRNYGYTF TGTGCCAGCAGCTCGGACAGGAACTATGGCTACACCTTC
TRBD1 TRBJ2-1 . TRBV12-3/TRBV12-4 CASSFHPGQGAVEQFF TGTGCCAGCAGTTTTCATCCGGGACAGGGTGCCGTTGAGCAGTTCTTC
TRBD2 TRBJ2-1 . TRBV11-1 CASSPGASGSPRYNEQFF TGTGCCAGCAGCCCCGGGGCTAGCGGGAGCCCTAGGTACAATGAGCAGTTCTTC
. TRBJ2-1 . TRBV20-1 CSARPPILGENEQFF TGCAGTGCTAGACCTCCGATTTTAGGCGAGAATGAGCAGTTCTTC
. TRBJ1-2 . TRBV3-1 CASSRIGSGAAGYTF TGTGCCAGCAGCCGAATCGGCTCGGGGGCTGCCGGCTACACCTTC
. TRBJ1-5 . TRBV10-2 CASSEDRASNQPQHF TGCGCCAGCAGTGAGGACAGAGCTAGCAATCAGCCCCAGCATTTT
TRBD1 TRBJ1-4 . TRBV7-9 CASRSQGAGNEKLFF TGTGCCAGCAGGTCACAGGGGGCTGGTAATGAAAAACTGTTTTTT
TRBD2 TRBJ2-1 . TRBV11-3 CASSMLGVAGRLKHGEQFF TGTGCCAGCAGCATGCTAGGAGTAGCGGGCAGACTCAAGCATGGTGAGCAGTTCTTC
. TRBJ2-3 few TRBV20-1 CSARGAPAVGPDTQYF TGCAGTGCTAGAGGGGCCCCAGCGGTCGGACCAGATACGCAGTATTTT
. TRBJ1-1 few TRBV7-2 CASRYKVAGEAFF TGTGCCAGCAGGTACAAGGTGGCGGGTGAAGCTTTCTTT
. TRBJ2-4 . TRBV2 CASLSRGPKNIQYF TGTGCCAGCCTGAGCAGGGGTCCCAAAAACATTCAGTACTTC
. TRBJ1-1 . TRBV12-3/TRBV12-4 CASSYRGTNTEAFF TGTGCCAGCAGTTACCGGGGTACGAACACTGAAGCTTTCTTT
. TRBJ2-7 many TRBV20-1 CSAYGLKSYEQYF TGCAGTGCTTACGGACTGAAGTCCTACGAGCAGTACTTC
. TRBJ1-5 few TRBV7-9 CASSLEGSSQPQHF TGTGCCAGCAGCTTAGAGGGCAGTTCCCAGCCCCAGCATTTT
. TRBJ1-1 few TRBV6-1 CASRVREGNTEAFF TGTGCCAGCAGGGTCAGGGAAGGTAACACTGAAGCTTTCTTT
TRBD2 TRBJ2-1 . TRBV12-3/TRBV12-4 CASRKLAGEIEQFF TGTGCCAGCAGGAAACTAGCGGGAGAAATTGAGCAGTTCTTC
. TRBJ2-7 . TRBV2 CASSGIQQYF TGTGCCAGCAGTGGTATCCAGCAGTACTTC
. TRBJ2-7 . TRBV4-1 CASSQDRQTLEQYF TGCGCCAGCAGCCAAGACCGGCAGACCCTCGAGCAGTACTTC
TRBD2 TRBJ2-1 . TRBV27 CASSSPIAGARNEQFF TGTGCCAGCAGTTCCCCAATAGCGGGAGCAAGGAATGAGCAGTTCTTC
. TRBJ1-1 few TRBV15 CATSARDGLYTEAFF TGTGCCACCAGCGCCCGGGACGGATTGTACACTGAAGCTTTCTTT
. TRBJ1-5 many TRBV12-3/TRBV12-4 CASSLGVRGLGQPQHF TGTGCCAGCAGTTTGGGGGTCAGGGGCCTTGGTCAGCCCCAGCATTTT